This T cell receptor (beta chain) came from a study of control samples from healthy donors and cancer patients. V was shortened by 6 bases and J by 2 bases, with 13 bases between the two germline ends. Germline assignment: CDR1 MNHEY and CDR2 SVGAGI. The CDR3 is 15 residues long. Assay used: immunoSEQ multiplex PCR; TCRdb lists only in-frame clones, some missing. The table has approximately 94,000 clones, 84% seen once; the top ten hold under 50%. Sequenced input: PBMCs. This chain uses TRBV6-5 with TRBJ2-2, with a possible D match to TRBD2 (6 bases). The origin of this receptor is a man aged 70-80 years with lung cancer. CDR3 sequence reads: CASRTVGGNTGELFF. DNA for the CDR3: TGTGCCAGCAGAACCGTGGGGGGTAACACCGGGGAGCTGTTTTTT.